Presented here are 27 T cell receptor beta chains from one specimen sequenced in a study of blood T cell repertoires in COVID-19. Sequencing used immunoSEQ multiplex PCR; TCRdb keeps in-frame clones, though not all of them. The sample holds about 410,000 clones; around 92% are singletons and the top ten take 1.5% to 2%. Sequencing was done on a sample of PBMCs or T cells enriched from blood (not recorded which). All receptors derive from a young woman who had recovered from COVID-19.

The genes are TRBV9 and TRBJ2-2; D is perhaps TRBD2 (6 bases). The CDR3 has 17 amino acids. V was trimmed by 1 base and J by 4 bases, leaving 17 bases between them. CDR1 is SGDLS and CDR2 is YYNGEE in the germline V gene. For the CDR3, the DNA is TGTGCCAGCAGCGTATCACCCTCACCCGGGGGCACCGGGGAGCTGTTTTTT. Translated, it gives CASSVSPSPGGTGELFF.

In its sample, this clone was seen a few times. V usage is TRBV7-3 and J usage is TRBJ2-2, with 7 nucleotides matching TRBD2. Trimming took 2 bases from V and 0 from J; bases not matched to a gene: 6. The CDR3 loop spans 17 amino acids. Germline values: CDR1 SGHTA, CDR2 FQGTGA. The chain's CDR3 is CASSLSSLAANTGELFF. In nucleotides, the CDR3 is TGTGCCAGCAGCTTATCGTCCCTAGCGGCGAACACCGGGGAGCTGTTTTTT.

This clone was observed once. The chain has TRBV5-1 and TRBJ2-3, with D tentatively TRBD2 (6 bases). Trimming cost V 0 bases and J 4 bases, with 9 bases left between them. This CDR3 has 14 residues. Germline CDR1 is SGHRS and CDR2 is YFSETQ. CDR3 DNA: TGCGCCAGCAGCTTGGGGAGGGGAGCAGATACGCAGTATTTT. The encoded protein is CASSLGRGADTQYF.

As for this clone: Other nucleotide sequences in the sample specify the same CDR3. The chain has TRBV5-1 and TRBJ2-5; 8 positions agree with TRBD2. Germline trimming cut 0 bases from V and 4 bases from J; bases unmatched to any gene: 2. The CDR3 is made up of 14 amino acids. Looked up from germline, CDR1 is SGHRS and CDR2 is YFSETQ. Written as DNA, the CDR3 is TGCGCCAGCAGCTTGGGGCTAGCGGGAGAGACCCAGTACTTC. It yields the protein CASSLGLAGETQYF.

This chain connects TRBV7-2 to TRBJ1-5; D is undetermined. Germline assignment: CDR1 SGHTA and CDR2 FQGNSA. V was cut by 6 bases and J by 1 base, with 13 bases left in between. The CDR3 extends over 15 amino acids. CDR3 sequence: CASRIGRASNQPQHF. Here the CDR3 DNA reads TGTGCCAGCAGGATCGGGAGGGCGAGCAATCAGCCCCAGCATTTT.

The J gene is TRBJ2-6, the V gene TRBV19; D unclear. This CDR3 comprises 15 residues. Germline CDR1 and CDR2: LNHDA and SQIVND (reference sequence). V lost 2 bases, J lost 1 base, and 6 bases lay in between. CDR3 residues: CASSIIRSGANVLTF. CDR3 DNA: TGTGCCAGTAGTATAATCAGGTCTGGGGCCAACGTCCTGACTTTC.

This chain connects TRBV27 to TRBJ2-2; 8 nucleotides agree with TRBD2. Germline V gives CDR1 MNHEY, CDR2 SMNVEV (reference sequence). The V and J ends lost 6 bases and 1 base, in that order; junction bases with no gene match: 7. The CDR3 is 16 residues long. The CDR3 sequence is CASRTTSVENTGELFF. The CDR3 DNA reads as TGTGCCAGCAGAACGACTAGCGTGGAGAACACCGGGGAGCTGTTTTTT.

Notes on this clone: The same CDR3 can be traced to other DNA sequences in this sample. The chain employs TRBV5-4 and TRBJ1-1; maybe TRBD1 (5 bases). The V and J ends lost 4 bases and 4 bases respectively, with 8 bases between them. The CDR3 is made up of 12 amino acids. CDR1 SGHNT and CDR2 YYREEE come from the germline V gene (reference sequence). The CDR3 nucleotides are TGTGCCAGCAGCCCGGGGGGCACTGAAGCTTTCTTT. It specifies CASSPGGTEAFF.

The gene calls are TRBV3-1 (or the pseudogene TRBV3-2) and TRBJ1-6, with 11 nucleotides matching TRBD1. With V trimmed by 0 bases and J by 7 bases, 23 bases remained unmatched. This CDR3 has 23 amino acids. Germline CDR1 LGHDT, CDR2 YNNKEL (reference sequence). The CDR3 loop is CASSQDLWTGGMESLARNSPLHF. The CDR3 bases are TGTGCCAGCAGCCAAGATCTCTGGACAGGGGGCATGGAGTCCCTGGCGCGGAATTCACCCCTCCACTTT.

V and J are TRBV4-3 and TRBJ2-1; D perhaps matches TRBD2 (7 bases). The CDR3 sequence is 15 residues long. CDR1 and CDR2 from the germline V gene are LGHNA and YSLEER. V shed 8 bases and J shed 8 bases, with 22 bases lying between them. The CDR3 DNA reads TGCGCCAGCTCATCGAGGGGGGGGGCCTGGGATGAGCAGTTCTTC. Its translation is CASSSRGGAWDEQFF.

The rearrangement joins TRBV29-1 to TRBJ1-1; D ambiguous. Trimming cost V 6 bases and J 10 bases, with 18 bases left between them. The CDR3 is 12 amino acids. The germline V gene has CDR1 SQVTM and CDR2 ANQGSEA. The CDR3 protein is CSVASGLGGAFF. The CDR3 region has the DNA TGCAGCGTAGCCTCCGGGTTGGGTGGAGCTTTCTTT.

The chain combines TRBV7-9 with TRBJ1-2; D gene unclear. Germline V lookup: CDR1 SEHNR, CDR2 FQNEAQ (reference sequence). The CDR3 is made up of 15 amino acids. The V end was cut by 5 bases, the J end by 4 bases, with 17 bases between. The CDR3 sequence: CASSREGFRSYGYTF. Written as DNA, the CDR3 is TGTGCCAGCAGCCGCGAAGGATTCCGGAGCTATGGCTACACCTTC.

The chain uses TRBV5-4 and TRBJ2-1; TRBD1 matches 9 bases. Trimming took 4 bases from V and 5 from J; bases not matched to a gene: 7. The CDR3 runs to 15 residues. Germline lookup yields CDR1 SGHNT and CDR2 YYREEE (reference sequence). The CDR3 coding sequence is TGTGCCAGCAGCCAGACAGGGGGTAGGGACAATGAGCAGTTCTTC. Translated, it gives CASSQTGGRDNEQFF.

The chain recombines TRBV4-1 with TRBJ1-3; D remains ambiguous. V lost 4 bases and J 4 bases, leaving 11 bases between the germline ends. In germline, CDR1 is MGHRA, CDR2 YSYEKL. This CDR3 is 14 amino acids long. The CDR3 loop reads CASSPGFGGNTIYF. Written as DNA, the CDR3 is TGCGCCAGCAGCCCGGGTTTTGGAGGAAACACCATATATTTT.

The V call is TRBV9, the J call TRBJ1-6, with D hard to call. Per germline, CDR1 SGDLS and CDR2 YYNGEE. The CDR3 is 16 amino acids. Trimming stripped 7 bases from V and 3 bases from J, with 17 bases between. The CDR3 is CASSPGEGYYNSPLHF. Here the CDR3 DNA reads TGTGCCAGCTCTCCCGGGGAGGGATACTATAATTCACCCCTCCACTTT.

The CDR3 sequence: CASTPGVLGDTQYF. For the CDR3, the DNA is TGTGCCAGCACCCCCGGGGTTTTGGGAGATACGCAGTATTTT. The rearrangement joins TRBV6-5 to TRBJ2-3; D is perhaps TRBD2 (5 bases). The V gene's germline CDR1 is MNHEY and CDR2 SVGAGI. The CDR3 covers 14 residues. The ends were cut back, 7 bases at V and 5 bases at J, with 16 bases in the middle.

V is TRBV7-6 and J is TRBJ2-7; TRBD1 might be the D (6 bases). Germline CDR1 reads SGHVS; CDR2 reads FNYEAQ. V lost 5 bases and J 9 bases, leaving 23 bases between the germline ends. CDR3 length: 15 amino acids. The CDR3 region is CASSEKWTAPAGQYF. CDR3 DNA: TGTGCCAGCAGCGAAAAATGGACAGCTCCTGCCGGGCAGTACTTC.

V is TRBV7-9 and J is TRBJ2-2; 13 bases map to TRBD2. Germline-derived CDR1 and CDR2 are SEHNR and FQNEAQ (reference sequence). The length of the CDR3 is 16 residues. The V gene end was trimmed by 3 bases and the J gene end by 7 bases; junction bases not matched to a gene: 5. CDR3 DNA sequence: TGTGCCAGCAGCTTCGGACTAGCGGGAGCGGACGGGGAGCTGTTTTTT. This encodes CASSFGLAGADGELFF.

The chain joins TRBV5-1 to TRBJ2-3; the D gene is possibly TRBD2 (5 bases). The CDR3 has 14 residues. The V gene lost 3 bases and the J gene lost 4 bases, with 12 bases spanning the gap. Germline CDR1 is SGHRS and CDR2 is YFSETQ. CDR3 sequence reads: CASSSTNPADTQYF. The CDR3 DNA sequence: TGCGCCAGCAGCTCGACTAACCCCGCAGATACGCAGTATTTT.

The rearrangement links TRBV9 to TRBJ2-1; D gene uncertain. Germline V gives CDR1 SGDLS, CDR2 YYNGEE. V lost 0 bases, J lost 6 bases, and 16 bases lay in between. The CDR3 totals 16 residues. The CDR3 reads CASSVVESTLVNEQFF. CDR3 bases: TGTGCCAGCAGCGTAGTCGAATCTACGCTCGTCAATGAGCAGTTCTTC.

Only one count was recorded for this clone. The chain joins TRBV7-6 to TRBJ2-2; D gene unclear. Germline CDR1 and CDR2: SGHVS and FNYEAQ. The CDR3 runs 13 residues. V was trimmed by 6 bases and J by 2 bases, leaving 7 bases between them. CDR3 nucleotides: TGTGCCAGCAGTCGACTTAACACCGGGGAGCTGTTTTTT. It specifies CASSRLNTGELFF.

The chain employs TRBV19 and TRBJ2-7; 8 bases line up with TRBD1. V shed 5 bases, J shed 1 base, and the junction held 7 bases outside the gene matches. Germline CDR1 and CDR2: LNHDA and SQIVND (reference sequence). This CDR3 spans 15 amino acids. DNA for the CDR3: TGTGCCAGTAGTCCGACAGGGGCAAGATCCTACGAGCAGTACTTC. Translated, it gives CASSPTGARSYEQYF.

This chain links TRBV14 with TRBJ1-3, with 7 bases identical to TRBD1. Germline CDR1 and CDR2: SGHDN and FVKESK. This CDR3 region has 17 residues. After removal of 4 bases from V and 0 bases from J, the junction contained 9 bases not matched to a gene. The CDR3 here is CASSPAPQGNSGNTIYF. CDR3 DNA sequence: TGTGCCAGCAGCCCCGCGCCACAGGGGAACTCTGGAAACACCATATATTTT.

V and J are TRBV7-6 and TRBJ1-5, with unresolved D. In germline, CDR1 is SGHVS, CDR2 FNYEAQ. The CDR3 loop spans 13 amino acids. V lost 2 bases and J 0 bases, leaving 2 bases between the germline ends. CDR3 bases: TGTGCCAGCAGCTTACATAGCAATCAGCCCCAGCATTTT. This translates into CASSLHSNQPQHF.

The rearrangement links TRBV30 to TRBJ1-5, with D hard to call. Germline CDR1 is GTSNPN and CDR2 is SVGIG (reference sequence). The ends were cut back, 0 bases at V and 7 bases at J, with 10 bases in the middle. This CDR3 spans 13 amino acids. CDR3 coding DNA: TGTGCCTGGAGTGTCCGAAGCGGGCAGCCCCAGCATTTT. Amino acid sequence: CAWSVRSGQPQHF.

The chain couples TRBV10-3 to TRBJ1-2, with 9 bases lining up with TRBD1. Germline CDR1 ENHRY, CDR2 SYGVKD. V was clipped by 11 bases and J by 6 bases; unmatched bases: 7. The CDR3 contains 12 residues. CDR3 nucleotides: TGTGCCGCCACAGGGGGCGTTGATGGCTACACCTTC. Its protein product is CAATGGVDGYTF.

The chain has TRBV5-6 and TRBJ2-1, with 7 nucleotides matching TRBD2. CDR1 and CDR2 (germline): SGHDT, YYEEEE. The trim removed 4 bases at V and 5 bases at J, leaving 6 bases unmatched. The CDR3 runs 14 residues. CDR3 region: CASSTMGLNNEQFF. CDR3 nucleotide sequence: TGTGCCAGCAGCACCATGGGACTAAACAATGAGCAGTTCTTC. Full variable domain (missing parts from reference TRBV5-6 and TRBJ2-1): DAGVTQSPTHLIKTRGQQVTLRCSPKSGHDTVSWYQQALGQGPQFIFQYYEEEERQRGNFPDRFSGHQFPNYSSELNVNALLLGDSALYLCASSTMGLNNEQFFGPGTRLTVL.